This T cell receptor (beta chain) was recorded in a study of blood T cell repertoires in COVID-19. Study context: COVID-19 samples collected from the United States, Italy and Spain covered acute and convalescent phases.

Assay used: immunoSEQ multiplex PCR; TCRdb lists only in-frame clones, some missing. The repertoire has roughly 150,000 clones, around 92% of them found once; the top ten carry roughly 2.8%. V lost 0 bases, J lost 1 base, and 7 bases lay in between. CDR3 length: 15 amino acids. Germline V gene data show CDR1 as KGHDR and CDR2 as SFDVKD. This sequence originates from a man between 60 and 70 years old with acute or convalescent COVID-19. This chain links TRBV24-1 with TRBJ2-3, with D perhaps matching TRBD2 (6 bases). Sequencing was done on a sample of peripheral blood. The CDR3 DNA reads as TGTGCCACCAGTGATTTGTCTAGCGGCACAGATACGCAGTATTTT. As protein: CATSDLSSGTDTQYF.